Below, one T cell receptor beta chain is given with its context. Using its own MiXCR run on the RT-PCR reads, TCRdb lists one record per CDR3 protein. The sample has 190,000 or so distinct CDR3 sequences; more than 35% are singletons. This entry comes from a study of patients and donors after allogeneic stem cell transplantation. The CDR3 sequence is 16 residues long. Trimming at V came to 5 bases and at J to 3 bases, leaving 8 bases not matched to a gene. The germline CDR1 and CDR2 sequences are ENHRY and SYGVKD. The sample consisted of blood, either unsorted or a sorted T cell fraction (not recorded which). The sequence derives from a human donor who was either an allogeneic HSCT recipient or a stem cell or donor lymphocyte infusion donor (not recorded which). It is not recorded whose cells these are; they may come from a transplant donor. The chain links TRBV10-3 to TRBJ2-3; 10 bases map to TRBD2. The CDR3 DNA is TGTGCCATCAGTTCAGCGGGAGGGCCTTTGACAGATACGCAGTATTTT. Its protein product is CAISSAGGPLTDTQYF.